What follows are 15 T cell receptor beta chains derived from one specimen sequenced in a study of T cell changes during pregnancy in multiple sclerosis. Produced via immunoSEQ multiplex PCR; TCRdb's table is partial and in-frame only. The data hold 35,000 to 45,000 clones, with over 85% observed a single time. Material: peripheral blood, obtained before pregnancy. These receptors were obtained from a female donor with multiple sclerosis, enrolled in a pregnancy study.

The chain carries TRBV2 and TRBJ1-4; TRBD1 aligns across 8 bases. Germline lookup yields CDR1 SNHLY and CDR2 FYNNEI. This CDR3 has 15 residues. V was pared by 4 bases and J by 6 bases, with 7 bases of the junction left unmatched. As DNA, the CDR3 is TGTGCCAGCAGTGCGACAGGGGCCCAATATGAAAAACTGTTTTTT. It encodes CASSATGAQYEKLFF.

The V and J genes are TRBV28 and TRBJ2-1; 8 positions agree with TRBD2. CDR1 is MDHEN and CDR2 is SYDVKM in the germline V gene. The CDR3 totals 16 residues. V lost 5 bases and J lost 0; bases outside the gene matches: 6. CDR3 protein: CASSLGGAGSYNEQFF. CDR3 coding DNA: TGTGCCAGCAGTCTCGGGGGGGCGGGCTCCTACAATGAGCAGTTCTTC.

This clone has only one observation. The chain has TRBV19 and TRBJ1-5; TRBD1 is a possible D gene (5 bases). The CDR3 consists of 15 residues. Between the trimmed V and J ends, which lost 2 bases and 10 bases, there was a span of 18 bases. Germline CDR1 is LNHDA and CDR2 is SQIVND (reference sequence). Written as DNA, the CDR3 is TGTGCCAGTAGTATAAATGGGGCCCCGCCTGGACCCCAGCATTTT. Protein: CASSINGAPPGPQHF.

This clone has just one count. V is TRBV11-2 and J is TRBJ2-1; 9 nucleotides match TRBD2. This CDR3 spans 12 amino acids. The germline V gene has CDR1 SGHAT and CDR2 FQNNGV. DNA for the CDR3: TGTGTTGCAGCGGGAGGAGGTAATGAGCAGTTCTTC. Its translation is CVAAGGGNEQFF.

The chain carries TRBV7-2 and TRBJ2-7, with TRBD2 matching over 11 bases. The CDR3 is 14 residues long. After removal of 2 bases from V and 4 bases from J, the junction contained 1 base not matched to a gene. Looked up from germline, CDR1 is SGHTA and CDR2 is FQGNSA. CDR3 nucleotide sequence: TGTGCCAGCAGCTTATCTAGCGGGAGGTACGAGCAGTACTTC. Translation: CASSLSSGRYEQYF.

The CDR3, as DNA: TGTGCCAGCAGCTCCCCTCAGGGGGCTTCTGGAACCGGGGAGCTGTTTTTT. Protein: CASSSPQGASGTGELFF. The chain carries TRBV7-2 and TRBJ2-2; 8 bases agree with TRBD1. From germline, CDR1 is SGHTA and CDR2 FQGNSA. The CDR3 extends over 17 amino acids. The V gene end was trimmed by 4 bases and the J gene end by 5 bases; junction bases not matched to a gene: 12.

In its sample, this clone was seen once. CDR3 residues: CASSQDFQGGNSNIQYF. DNA for the CDR3: TGCGCCAGCAGCCAAGATTTTCAGGGAGGCAACTCAAACATTCAGTACTTC. This chain uses TRBV4-1 with TRBJ2-4; D perhaps matches TRBD2 (6 bases). Looked up from germline, CDR1 is MGHRA and CDR2 is YSYEKL. The CDR3 contains 17 residues. Trimming removed 0 bases at V and 6 bases at J, with 18 bases between.

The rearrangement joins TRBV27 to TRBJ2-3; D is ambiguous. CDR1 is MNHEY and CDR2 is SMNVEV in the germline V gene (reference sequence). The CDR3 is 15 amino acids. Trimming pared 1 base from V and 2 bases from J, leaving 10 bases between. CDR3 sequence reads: CASSLWSGNTDTQYF. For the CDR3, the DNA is TGTGCCAGCAGTTTATGGTCAGGCAACACAGATACGCAGTATTTT.

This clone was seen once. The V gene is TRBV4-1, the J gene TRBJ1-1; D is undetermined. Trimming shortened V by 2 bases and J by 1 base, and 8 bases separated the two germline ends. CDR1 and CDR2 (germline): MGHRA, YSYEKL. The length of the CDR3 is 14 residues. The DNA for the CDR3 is TGCGCCAGCAGCCAACCCGCAGAGAACACTGAAGCTTTCTTT. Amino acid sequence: CASSQPAENTEAFF.

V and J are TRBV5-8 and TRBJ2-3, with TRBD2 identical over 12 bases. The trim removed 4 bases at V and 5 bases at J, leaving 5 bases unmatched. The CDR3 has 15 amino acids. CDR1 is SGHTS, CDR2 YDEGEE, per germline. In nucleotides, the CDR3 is TGTGCCAGCAGCCCCCTAGCGGGAGGGGGAGATACGCAGTATTTT. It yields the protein CASSPLAGGGDTQYF.

CDR3 sequence: CASSPTAGSGRNTFSYEQYF. CDR3 nucleotide sequence: TGCGCCAGCAGCCCGACCGCGGGTAGCGGGAGGAACACCTTCTCCTACGAGCAGTACTTC. The J gene is TRBJ2-7, the V gene TRBV5-1; 10 bases agree with TRBD2. V shed 4 bases, J shed 0 bases, and the junction held 19 bases outside the gene matches. The CDR3 contains 20 residues. Germline CDR1 SGHRS, CDR2 YFSETQ. The full variable domain, completed using reference TRBV5-1 and TRBJ2-7, is KAGVTQTPRYLIKTRGQQVTLSCSPISGHRSVSWYQQTPGQGLQFLFEYFSETQRNKGNFPGRFSGRQFSNSRSEMNVSTLELGDSALYLCASSPTAGSGRNTFSYEQYFGPGTRLTVT.

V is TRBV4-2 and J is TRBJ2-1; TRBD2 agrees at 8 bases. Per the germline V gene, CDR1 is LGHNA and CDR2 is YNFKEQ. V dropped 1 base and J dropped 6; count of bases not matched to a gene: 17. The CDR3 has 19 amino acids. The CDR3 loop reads CASSQGTTWREVSANEQFF. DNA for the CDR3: TGTGCCAGCAGCCAAGGTACCACTTGGCGGGAGGTATCGGCCAATGAGCAGTTCTTC.

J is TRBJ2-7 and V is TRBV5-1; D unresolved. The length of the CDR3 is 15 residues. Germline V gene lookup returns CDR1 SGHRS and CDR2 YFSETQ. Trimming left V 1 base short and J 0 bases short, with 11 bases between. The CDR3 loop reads CASSLYSPHSYEQYF. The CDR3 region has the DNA TGCGCCAGCAGCTTGTACTCTCCCCACTCCTACGAGCAGTACTTC.

The CDR3: CASSLRFGDYTF. CDR3 coding DNA: TGTGCCAGCAGCTTAAGGTTCGGGGATTACACCTTC. The chain is built from TRBV7-3 and TRBJ1-2; D remains ambiguous. The V gene lost 1 base and the J gene lost 11 bases, with 11 bases spanning the gap. The length of the CDR3 is 12 residues. CDR1 is SGHTA and CDR2 is FQGTGA in the germline V gene. Complete variable domain (other parts from reference TRBV7-3 and TRBJ1-2): GAGVSQTPSNKVTEKGKYVELRCDPISGHTALYWYRQSLGQGPEFLIYFQGTGAADDSGLPNDRFFAVRPEGSVSTLKIQRTERGDSAVYLCASSLRFGDYTFGSGTRLTVV.

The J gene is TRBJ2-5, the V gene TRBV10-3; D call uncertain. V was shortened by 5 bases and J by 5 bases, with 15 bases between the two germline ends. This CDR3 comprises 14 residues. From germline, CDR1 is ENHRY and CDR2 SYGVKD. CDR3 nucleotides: TGTGCCATCAGTAAGTTTATTAGCTCGGAGACCCAGTACTTC. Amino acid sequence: CAISKFISSETQYF.